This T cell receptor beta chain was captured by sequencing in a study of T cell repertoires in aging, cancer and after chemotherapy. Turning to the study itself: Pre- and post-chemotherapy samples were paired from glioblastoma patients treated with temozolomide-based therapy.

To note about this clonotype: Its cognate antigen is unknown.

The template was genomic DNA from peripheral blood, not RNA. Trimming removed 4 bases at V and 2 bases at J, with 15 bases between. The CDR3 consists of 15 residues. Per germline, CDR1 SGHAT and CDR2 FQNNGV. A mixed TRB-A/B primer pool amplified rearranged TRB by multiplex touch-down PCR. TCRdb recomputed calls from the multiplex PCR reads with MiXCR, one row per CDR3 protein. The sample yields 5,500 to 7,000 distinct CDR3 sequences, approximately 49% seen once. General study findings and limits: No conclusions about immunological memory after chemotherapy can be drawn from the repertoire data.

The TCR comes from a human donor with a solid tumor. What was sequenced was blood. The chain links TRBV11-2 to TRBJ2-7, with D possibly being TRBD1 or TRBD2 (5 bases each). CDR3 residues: CASSSLRDGTYEQYF. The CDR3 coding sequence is TGTGCCAGCAGCTCGCTCCGGGACGGTACCTACGAGCAGTACTTC.